These 8 T cell receptor beta chains originate from one sample sequenced in a study of T cells after yellow fever vaccination. Via MiXCR, TCRdb re-called the 5' RACE reads, giving one row per CDR3 protein. Of 25,000 to 30,000 distinct CDR3 sequences in the sample, 6.3% were seen once. The sequencing used PBMCs, either bulk or a sorted T-cell subset (CD4+, CD8+, memory, or dextramer-sorted; not recorded which), collected on the day of the yellow fever booster vaccination. The source is a man aged 25 to 40 who received the YFV17D yellow fever vaccine.

This clonotype was counted a few times. The V gene is TRBV14, the J gene TRBJ1-1; TRBD1 matches 8 bases. In germline, CDR1 is SGHDN, CDR2 FVKESK. Trimming cost V 0 bases and J 6 bases; bases outside gene matches: 12. CDR3 length: 17 amino acids. CDR3 coding DNA: TGTGCCAGCAGCCAAGAGAAGTTGAATACAGGGGGAGCTGAAGCTTTCTTT. It encodes CASSQEKLNTGGAEAFF.

This clonotype showed up many times. The J gene is TRBJ2-1, the V gene TRBV7-9; 7 bases map to TRBD1. Losses at the gene ends were 4 bases for V and 4 bases for J; bases not matched to a gene: 4. There are 14 residues in the CDR3. Looked up from germline, CDR1 is SEHNR and CDR2 is FQNEAQ (reference sequence). The CDR3 DNA reads as TGTGCCAGCAGCTCAATGGGACAGTACAATGAGCAGTTCTTC. Its translation is CASSSMGQYNEQFF.

This clonotype was seen more than once but under ten times. The rearrangement uses TRBV6-1 and TRBJ1-3; 7 bases align to TRBD1. The ends lost 4 bases at V and 0 bases at J; junction bases unmatched: 3. CDR3 length: 15 residues. Germline V gives CDR1 MNHNS, CDR2 SASEGT. The CDR3 sequence is CASSGTGISGNTIYF. Written as DNA, the CDR3 is TGTGCCAGCAGTGGGACAGGTATCTCTGGAAACACCATATATTTT.

This clonotype was recorded many times. The chain has TRBV29-1 and TRBJ1-4; the D is unclear. The V gene's germline CDR1 is SQVTM and CDR2 ANQGSEA. Deletions cut 6 bases from V and 5 bases from J, with 16 bases between. CDR3 length equals 14 residues. The CDR3 is CSVTVLPGNEKLFF. Written as DNA, the CDR3 is TGCAGCGTCACGGTTCTCCCCGGGAATGAAAAACTGTTTTTT.

This clonotype was found many times. The rearrangement uses TRBV2 and TRBJ2-1; D gene uncertain. The CDR3 is 11 amino acids. Germline V gives CDR1 SNHLY, CDR2 FYNNEI. V was shortened by 5 bases and J by 5 bases, with 4 bases between the two germline ends. The CDR3 region is CASSYNNEQFF. As DNA, the CDR3 is TGTGCCAGCAGTTACAACAATGAGCAGTTCTTC.

Ten or more counts support this clonotype. This chain links TRBV7-2 with TRBJ2-4; 8 bases are shared with TRBD2. Per germline, CDR1 SGHTA and CDR2 FQGNSA. The CDR3 sequence is 14 residues long. Unmatched junction bases numbered 11, after V lost 5 bases and J lost 11 bases. In DNA, the CDR3 is TGTGCCAGCAGCCCGCCAGCGGGAGTGAAGCTTCAGTACTTC. It specifies CASSPPAGVKLQYF.

This clonotype was picked up many times. In nucleotides, the CDR3 is TGTGCCAGCAGCTTGGGGCCGTGGCCCACAGATACGCAGTATTTT. Its translation is CASSLGPWPTDTQYF. V and J are TRBV5-6 and TRBJ2-3; unclear D gene. Germline V gene sequence: CDR1 SGHDT, CDR2 YYEEEE. V lost 0 bases and J 2 bases, leaving 10 bases between the germline ends. This CDR3 contains 15 residues.

In this sample, this clonotype turned up a few times. This rearrangement joins TRBV11-3 to TRBJ2-1; maybe TRBD2 (5 bases). The germline gives CDR1 SGHNT, CDR2 YENEEA. Deletions cut 5 bases from V and 6 bases from J, with 17 bases between. The CDR3 sequence is 15 residues long. Here the CDR3 reads CASSLSRGGTNEQFF. DNA of the CDR3: TGTGCCAGCAGCCTCAGCCGAGGAGGAACCAATGAGCAGTTCTTC.